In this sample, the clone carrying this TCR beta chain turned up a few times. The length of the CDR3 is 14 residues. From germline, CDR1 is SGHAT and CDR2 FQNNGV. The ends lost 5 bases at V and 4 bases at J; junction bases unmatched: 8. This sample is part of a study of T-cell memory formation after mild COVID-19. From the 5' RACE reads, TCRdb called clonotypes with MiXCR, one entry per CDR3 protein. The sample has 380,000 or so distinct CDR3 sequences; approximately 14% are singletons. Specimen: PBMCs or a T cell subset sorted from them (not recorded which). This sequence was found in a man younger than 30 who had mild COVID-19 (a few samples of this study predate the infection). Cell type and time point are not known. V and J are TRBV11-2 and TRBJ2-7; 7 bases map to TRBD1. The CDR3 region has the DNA TGTGCCAGCAGCCCACGGGACAGCATTTACGAGCAGTACGTC. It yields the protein CASSPRDSIYEQYV.